What follows are 26 T cell receptor beta chains derived from one specimen sequenced in a study of PD-1 blockade in mismatch repair-deficient tumors. Assay: immunoSEQ multiplex PCR; the TCRdb copy retains only in-frame clones and omits some. The table lists about 130,000 clones, roughly 86% of them singletons. The sample in question was peripheral blood, obtained approximately 72 weeks after starting pembrolizumab. The receptors here all came from an adult with mismatch repair-deficient cancer.

The rearrangement uses TRBV7-9 and TRBJ2-2; D uncertain. V was pared by 4 bases and J by 7 bases, with 7 bases between. The CDR3 has 12 amino acids. Germline-derived CDR1 and CDR2 are SEHNR and FQNEAQ (reference sequence). The CDR3 coding sequence is TGTGCCAGCAGCTCCCTCAACGGGGAGCTGTTTTTT. It encodes CASSSLNGELFF.

This rearrangement joins TRBV28 to TRBJ2-3, with 7 bases matching TRBD1. V gave up 3 bases and J gave up 2 bases; unmatched junction bases: 8. CDR1 is MDHEN, CDR2 SYDVKM, per germline. The CDR3 is 16 amino acids. Here the CDR3 DNA reads TGTGCCAGCAGTTTTGTCGACAGGGTCCCCACAGATACGCAGTATTTT. Residues: CASSFVDRVPTDTQYF.

The chain links TRBV5-1 to TRBJ2-7, with unresolved D. Germline CDR1 reads SGHRS; CDR2 reads YFSETQ. The ends were cut back, 4 bases at V and 5 bases at J, with 13 bases in the middle. The CDR3 spans 13 residues. The CDR3, as DNA: TGCGCCAGCAGCCCTGGGGTGCCTAACGAGCAGTACTTC. Protein: CASSPGVPNEQYF.

The chain couples TRBV7-6 to TRBJ2-3; 13 bases map to TRBD2. This CDR3 is 19 amino acids long. V gave up 0 bases and J gave up 4 bases; unmatched junction bases: 10. Germline CDR1 SGHVS, CDR2 FNYEAQ. DNA of the CDR3: TGTGCCAGCAGCTTAGCTAGAAGACTAGCGGGAGGAGGCGCAGATACGCAGTATTTT. Its protein is CASSLARRLAGGGADTQYF.

On this clone itself: Other DNA sequences in this sample translate to the same CDR3. This chain connects TRBV5-6 to TRBJ2-7; no reliable D call. The V gene lost 0 bases and the J gene lost 2 bases, with 9 bases spanning the gap. The CDR3 is made up of 14 amino acids. Germline CDR1 and CDR2: SGHDT and YYEEEE. The CDR3 loop is CASSLGGTTYEQYF. In DNA form, the CDR3 reads TGTGCCAGCAGCTTGGGTGGAACGACCTACGAGCAGTACTTC.

The table lists this clone with a count of one. The rearrangement links TRBV2 to TRBJ2-7, with TRBD2 identical over 10 bases. Germline V lookup: CDR1 SNHLY, CDR2 FYNNEI. J lost 2 bases, V lost 7 bases, and 11 bases had no gene match. This CDR3 has 16 amino acids. The CDR3 DNA follows: TGTGCCAGCAAGTCCCTAGCGGGAGTTGCTGCCTACGAGCAGTACTTC. Translation gives CASKSLAGVAAYEQYF.

V and J are TRBV5-1 and TRBJ2-7; D possibly matches TRBD1 or TRBD2 (6 bases each). The CDR3 runs to 13 residues. Germline CDR1 is SGHRS and CDR2 is YFSETQ. V was pared by 2 bases and J by 7 bases, with 13 bases between. DNA for the CDR3: TGCGCCAGCAGCTTTTTAGGGGGGTCGGAGCAGTACTTC. Its protein product is CASSFLGGSEQYF.

In nucleotides, the CDR3 is TGTGCCAGCAGCCCCCGGACTAGCGGGAATAGAATAGATACGCAGTATTTT. Translating it yields CASSPRTSGNRIDTQYF. The gene calls are TRBV13 and TRBJ2-3, with 12 nucleotides matching TRBD2. CDR3 length: 17 residues. From germline, CDR1 is PRHDT and CDR2 FYEKMQ (reference sequence). J gave up 5 bases and V 5 bases, and 11 bases lay outside the gene matches.

Turning to this clone: Different DNA sequences within this sample yield the same CDR3. This chain links TRBV27 with TRBJ2-2; no clear D. Deletions cut 2 bases from V and 2 bases from J, with 3 bases between. CDR3 length: 13 residues. Per the germline V gene, CDR1 is MNHEY and CDR2 is SMNVEV (reference sequence). DNA for the CDR3: TGTGCCAGCAGTTTAACCAACACCGGGGAGCTGTTTTTT. Its translation is CASSLTNTGELFF.

The chain combines TRBV9 with TRBJ2-7; 10 bases align to TRBD2. Per germline, CDR1 SGDLS and CDR2 YYNGEE. V gave up 4 bases and J gave up 6 bases; unmatched junction bases: 7. The CDR3 covers 14 residues. The CDR3 sequence is CASSPGLAAREQYF. The CDR3 DNA is TGTGCCAGCAGCCCCGGACTAGCGGCACGCGAGCAGTACTTC.

The chain joins TRBV5-1 to TRBJ1-2; D not certain. Germline V gene sequence: CDR1 SGHRS, CDR2 YFSETQ. This CDR3 region has 13 residues. Deletions cut 2 bases from V and 2 bases from J, with 7 bases between. CDR3 nucleotide sequence: TGCGCCAGCAGCTTCAACAGAAACTATGGCTACACCTTC. Amino acids: CASSFNRNYGYTF.

The rearrangement joins TRBV27 to TRBJ2-2, with D possibly matching TRBD1 (5 bases). Trimming took off 3 bases at V and 8 bases at J, with 10 bases between the two ends. From germline, CDR1 is MNHEY and CDR2 SMNVEV (reference sequence). The CDR3 contains 13 residues. CDR3: CASSFSKGGELFF. CDR3 sequence (DNA): TGTGCCAGCAGTTTTTCTAAGGGGGGGGAGCTGTTTTTT.

The V and J genes are TRBV6-5 and TRBJ1-5, with D possibly being TRBD1 (5 bases). Germline CDR1 and CDR2: MNHEY and SVGAGI. The V gene lost 6 bases and the J gene lost 5 bases, with 17 bases spanning the gap. The CDR3 is 15 amino acids. CDR3 sequence: CASRITGGAHQPQHF. CDR3 DNA sequence: TGTGCCAGCAGAATTACAGGAGGGGCCCATCAGCCCCAGCATTTT.

This sequence joins TRBV28 and TRBJ2-5, with TRBD2 matching 10 bases. This CDR3 has 16 residues. Germline CDR1 MDHEN, CDR2 SYDVKM. The trim removed 3 bases at V and 4 bases at J, leaving 8 bases unmatched. The CDR3 DNA sequence: TGTGCCAGCAGTTTGGATCCTAGCGGGAGTGGAGAGACCCAGTACTTC. Translated, it gives CASSLDPSGSGETQYF.

There are a few counts of this clone. The chain combines TRBV6-5 with TRBJ1-2, with D unclear. Germline CDR1 and CDR2: MNHEY and SVGAGI. The CDR3 length is 14 residues. With 6 bases removed from V and 2 bases from J, the gap between germline ends came to 13 bases. The CDR3 region is CASSPSRGNYGYTF. The CDR3 nucleotides read TGTGCCAGCAGCCCTTCTCGGGGAAACTATGGCTACACCTTC.

This clone has just a few counts. V and J are TRBV19 and TRBJ1-2; maybe TRBD1 (6 bases). Germline V lookup: CDR1 LNHDA, CDR2 SQIVND (reference sequence). This CDR3 is 13 amino acids long. The V gene lost 8 bases and the J gene lost 4 bases, with 14 bases spanning the gap. As DNA, the CDR3 is TGTGCCAGTGGGCTACAGGGTACCTATGGCTACACCTTC. It codes for CASGLQGTYGYTF.

V and J are TRBV29-1 and TRBJ2-1; tentatively, D is TRBD1 or TRBD2 (5 bases each). V lost 3 bases to trimming and J lost 1 base, with 10 bases between them. The CDR3 covers 14 residues. Germline loops: CDR1 SQVTM, CDR2 ANQGSEA. CDR3 in DNA: TGCAGCGTTGACAGGGAGTTATCCTACAATGAGCAGTTCTTC. This encodes CSVDRELSYNEQFF.

The chain recombines TRBV7-2 with TRBJ2-7, with no clear D. Per the germline V gene, CDR1 is SGHTA and CDR2 is FQGNSA. CDR3 length equals 14 residues. V was shortened by 1 base and J by 0 bases, with 7 bases between the two germline ends. The CDR3 sequence is CASSLVDSSYEQYF. CDR3 in DNA: TGTGCCAGCAGCTTAGTTGATAGCTCCTACGAGCAGTACTTC.

Here the CDR3 DNA reads TGTGCCATCAGTGAGCGCCAGGGTCTCTATGGCTACACCTTC. Translating gives CAISERQGLYGYTF. The rearrangement uses TRBV10-3 and TRBJ1-2; the D gene is possibly TRBD1 (5 bases). V dropped 2 bases and J dropped 4 bases, with 11 bases sitting between them. The CDR3 sequence is 14 residues long. Germline CDR1 and CDR2: ENHRY and SYGVKD.

V is TRBV5-1 and J is TRBJ1-1; TRBD1 aligns across 11 bases. CDR1 is SGHRS and CDR2 is YFSETQ in the germline V gene. The J segment lost 12 bases and the V segment lost 3 bases, leaving 7 bases of the junction unmatched. The CDR3 has 13 amino acids. The CDR3 nucleotides read TGCGCCAGCAGCTCCGGGACAGGGGGGATAACTTTCTTT. It specifies CASSSGTGGITFF.

The CDR3 region has the DNA TGTGCCAGCCGGAGGACAGGGGGAGGCTACACCTTC. It yields the protein CASRRTGGGYTF. The rearrangement links TRBV6-5 to TRBJ1-2, with 10 bases identical to TRBD1. Germline CDR1 and CDR2: MNHEY and SVGAGI. The J segment lost 8 bases and the V segment lost 8 bases, leaving 5 bases of the junction unmatched. The CDR3 consists of 12 residues.

The V call is TRBV5-6, the J call TRBJ2-7, with 8 nucleotides matching TRBD1. The CDR3 has 16 amino acids. After removal of 0 bases from V and 3 bases from J, the junction contained 8 bases not matched to a gene. The germline CDR1 and CDR2 sequences are SGHDT and YYEEEE. CDR3 in amino acids: CASSLGTGRFLYEQYF. In nucleotides, the CDR3 is TGTGCCAGCAGCTTGGGGACAGGGAGGTTCCTCTACGAGCAGTACTTC.

The chain carries TRBV19 and TRBJ2-1; TRBD2 might be the D (6 bases). Germline CDR1 LNHDA, CDR2 SQIVND (reference sequence). V was trimmed by 1 base and J by 1 base, leaving 8 bases between them. This CDR3 is 15 amino acids long. CDR3: CASSIGGESYNEQFF. In nucleotides, the CDR3 is TGTGCCAGTAGTATAGGGGGGGAATCCTACAATGAGCAGTTCTTC.

The genes are TRBV11-2 and TRBJ1-2, with 8 bases matching TRBD1. V shed 1 base, J shed 7 bases, and the junction held 5 bases outside the gene matches. The CDR3 sequence is 14 residues long. Germline CDR1 and CDR2: SGHAT and FQNNGV. This chain's CDR3 is CASSLVGQGGGYTF. The CDR3, as DNA: TGTGCCAGCAGCTTAGTTGGACAGGGCGGTGGCTACACCTTC. Full variable domain (missing parts from reference TRBV11-2 and TRBJ1-2): EAGVAQSPRYKIIEKRQSVAFWCNPISGHATLYWYQQILGQGPKLLIQFQNNGVVDDSQLPKDRFSAERLKGVDSTLKIQPAKLEDSAVYLCASSLVGQGGGYTFGSGTRLTVV.

This chain connects TRBV9 to TRBJ2-1, with 9 bases fitting TRBD2. V was pared by 4 bases and J by 5 bases, with 10 bases of the junction left unmatched. The germline V gene encodes CDR1 SGDLS and CDR2 YYNGEE. The CDR3 runs 16 residues. Written as DNA, the CDR3 is TGTGCCAGCAGCATGGGGGAGCGGGAGGTTAACAATGAGCAGTTCTTC. Its translation: CASSMGEREVNNEQFF. Full variable domain (outside the CDR3, taken from reference TRBV9 and TRBJ2-1): DSGVTQTPKHLITATGQRVTLRCSPRSGDLSVYWYQQSLDQGLQFLIQYYNGEERAKGNILERFSAQQFPDLHSELNLSSLELGDSALYFCASSMGEREVNNEQFFGPGTRLTVL.

This rearrangement joins TRBV5-1 to TRBJ2-1; 8 positions match TRBD2. The germline gives CDR1 SGHRS, CDR2 YFSETQ. Losses at the gene ends were 4 bases for V and 4 bases for J; bases not matched to a gene: 10. The CDR3 loop spans 16 amino acids. As DNA, the CDR3 is TGCGCCAGCAGCCCTAAAGCGGGAGTGAATTACAATGAGCAGTTCTTC. Its translation: CASSPKAGVNYNEQFF.